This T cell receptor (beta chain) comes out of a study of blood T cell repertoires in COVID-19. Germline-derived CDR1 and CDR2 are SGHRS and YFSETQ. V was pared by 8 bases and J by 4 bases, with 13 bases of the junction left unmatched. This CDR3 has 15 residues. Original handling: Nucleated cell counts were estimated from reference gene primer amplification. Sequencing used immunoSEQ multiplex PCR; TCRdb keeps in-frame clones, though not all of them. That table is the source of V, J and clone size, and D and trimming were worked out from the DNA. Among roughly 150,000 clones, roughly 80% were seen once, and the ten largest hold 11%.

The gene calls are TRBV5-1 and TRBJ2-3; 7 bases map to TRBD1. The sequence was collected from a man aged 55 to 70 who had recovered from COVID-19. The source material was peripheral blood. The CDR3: CASHLGGAWADTQYF. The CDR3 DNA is TGCGCCAGTCATCTAGGGGGCGCGTGGGCAGATACGCAGTATTTT.